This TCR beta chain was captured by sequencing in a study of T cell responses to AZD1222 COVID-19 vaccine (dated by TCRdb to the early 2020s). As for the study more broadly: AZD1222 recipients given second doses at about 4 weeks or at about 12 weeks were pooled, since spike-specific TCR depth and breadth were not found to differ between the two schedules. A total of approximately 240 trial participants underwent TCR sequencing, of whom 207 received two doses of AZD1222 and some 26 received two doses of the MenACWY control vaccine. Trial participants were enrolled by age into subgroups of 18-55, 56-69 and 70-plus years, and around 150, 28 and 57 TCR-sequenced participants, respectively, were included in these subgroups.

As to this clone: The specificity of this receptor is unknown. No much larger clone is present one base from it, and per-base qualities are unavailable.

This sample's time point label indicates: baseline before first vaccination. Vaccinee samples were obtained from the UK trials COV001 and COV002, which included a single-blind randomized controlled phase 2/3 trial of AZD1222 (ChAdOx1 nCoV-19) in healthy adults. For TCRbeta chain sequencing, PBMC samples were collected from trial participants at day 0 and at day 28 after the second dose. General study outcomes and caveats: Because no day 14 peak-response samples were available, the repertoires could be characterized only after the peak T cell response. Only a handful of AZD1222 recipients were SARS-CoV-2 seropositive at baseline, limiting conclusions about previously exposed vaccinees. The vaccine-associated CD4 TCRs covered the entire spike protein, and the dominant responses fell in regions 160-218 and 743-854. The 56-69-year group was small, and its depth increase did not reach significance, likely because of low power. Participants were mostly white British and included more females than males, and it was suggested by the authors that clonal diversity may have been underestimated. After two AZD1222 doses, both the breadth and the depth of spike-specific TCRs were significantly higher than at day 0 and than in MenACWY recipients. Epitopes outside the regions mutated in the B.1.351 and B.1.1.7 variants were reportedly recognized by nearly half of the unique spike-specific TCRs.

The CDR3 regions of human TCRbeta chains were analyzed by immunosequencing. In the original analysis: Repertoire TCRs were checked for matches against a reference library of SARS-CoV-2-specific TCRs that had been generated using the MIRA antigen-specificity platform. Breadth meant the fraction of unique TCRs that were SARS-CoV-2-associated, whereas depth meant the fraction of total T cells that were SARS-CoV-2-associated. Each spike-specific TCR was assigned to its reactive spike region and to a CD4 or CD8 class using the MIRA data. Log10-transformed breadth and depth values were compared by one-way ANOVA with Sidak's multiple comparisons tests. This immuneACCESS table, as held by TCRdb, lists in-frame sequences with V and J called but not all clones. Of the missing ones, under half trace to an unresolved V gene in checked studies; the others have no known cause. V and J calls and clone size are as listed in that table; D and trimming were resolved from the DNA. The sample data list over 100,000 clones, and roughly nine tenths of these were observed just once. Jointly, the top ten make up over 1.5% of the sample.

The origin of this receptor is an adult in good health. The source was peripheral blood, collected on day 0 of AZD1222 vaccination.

CDR3 protein: CASSLLGGQGTDTQYF. In nucleotide form, the sequence is TGCGCCAGCAGCCTCCTCGGGGGACAAGGCACAGATACGCAGTATTTT. The chain links TRBV5-1 with TRBJ2-3; the D gene is possibly TRBD1 or TRBD2, with 6 bases matching each. From its cysteine to its phenylalanine, the CDR3 spans 16 amino acids. Left in the record is the CDR3 DNA by itself, 48 bases read in frame from the first base. From the germline V gene, CDR1 is SGHRS and CDR2 is YFSETQ. V is shortened by 4 bases, J by 1 base, and the region joining them spans 16 bases.